This T cell receptor beta chain is from a study of cytomegalovirus exposure and HLA in healthy donors. Notes on the study in general: Using the classifier, cytomegalovirus status was reportedly diagnosed with high specificity and sensitivity. Presence/absence analyses assumed roughly uniform sequencing depth across donors, which may not hold. In vitro assays verified that a few CMV-associated chains recognized CMV antigens specifically. Productive rates of about 90% or about 30% were seen for most TCR beta V segments in an earlier analysis.

The PCR employed 60 Vbeta primers together with 13 Jbeta primers. Here immunoSEQ multiplex PCR was the method, and the copy in TCRdb shows in-frame clones only, minus some. The sample includes 80,000 to 95,000 clones. A word on this clone: No antigen is known for it.

The CDR3 covers 15 residues. V gave up 7 bases and J gave up 3 bases; unmatched junction bases: 10. Germline assignment: CDR1 SQVTM and CDR2 ANQGSEA. The chain has TRBV29-1 and TRBJ2-1; TRBD2 agrees at 9 bases. The sequenced sample consisted of PBMCs. This receptor was taken from a man aged 45-65 years in good health and CMV-seropositive. DNA of the CDR3: TGCAGCGCTGGGGCCGGGACTAGCCTCTACAATGAGCAGTTCTTC. Translation: CSAGAGTSLYNEQFF.